These T cell receptor beta chains were read from a single sample in a study of shared clonotypes between healthy human individuals. Profiling relied on immunoSEQ multiplex PCR, and the TCRdb table lists in-frame clones only, not all of them. The table has over a million clones, roughly 96% seen once. Material: naive CD4+ T cells sorted from blood. These receptors were obtained from a man aged 25-40 years in good health. CDR3s include the opening cysteine and the closing phenylalanine or tryptophan. A D gene is named only where the DNA matches it firmly. Size is stated for part of the rows, as once, few or many counts, or as a class when the clone is expanded.

-	TRBV10-1	TRBD2	TRBJ2-3	TGCGCCAGCAGTGATATAGCGGGAGGCACAGATACGCAGTATTTT	CASSDIAGGTDTQYF
-	TRBV10-3	-	TRBJ2-3	TGTGCCATCAGTGGTTCAGCGGAACCCGACACAGATACGCAGTATTTT	CAISGSAEPDTDTQYF
-	TRBV4-1	-	TRBJ2-5	TGCGCCAGCAGGGAGATTGGCAAAAAAGAGACCCAGTACTTC	CASREIGKKETQYF
-	TRBV27	TRBD2	TRBJ2-1	TGTGCCAGCAGTGGACTAGCGGGAGCCAATGAGCAGTTCTTC	CASSGLAGANEQFF
-	TRBV7-9	-	TRBJ2-5	TGTGCCAGCAGCCCCTTCCGCCCCCAAGAGACCCAGTACTTC	CASSPFRPQETQYF
-	TRBV6-5	-	TRBJ1-5	TGTGCCAGCAGTCCGGACAGAGGAAATCAGCCCCAGCATTTT	CASSPDRGNQPQHF
-	TRBV10-3	-	TRBJ1-5	TGTGCCATCAGTGTGGGGGCCGATCAGCCCCAGCATTTT	CAISVGADQPQHF
-	TRBV29-1	-	TRBJ2-1	TGCAGCGTGGGTGGAGCGTGGAATGAGCAGTTCTTC	CSVGGAWNEQFF
once	TRBV30	-	TRBJ2-7	TGTGCCTGGAGTGCGACCAGCGAGCAGTACTTC	CAWSATSEQYF
-	TRBV27	TRBD1	TRBJ2-2	TGTGCCAGCAGTTTGCGAAGGGACAGGGGGACCGGGGAGCTGTTTTTT	CASSLRRDRGTGELFF
once	TRBV11-2	-	TRBJ2-7	TGTGCCAGCAGCTCAATCAGGGGAACCTACGAGCAGTACTTC	CASSSIRGTYEQYF
-	TRBV28	TRBD1	TRBJ1-2	TGTGCCAGCAGAACGACAGGGGGTACTAACTATGGCTACACCTTC	CASRTTGGTNYGYTF
-	TRBV5-5	TRBD1	TRBJ2-3	TGTGCCAGCAGCGCCGCTGGGACAGGGGGGTCGCATACGCAGTATTTT	CASSAAGTGGSHTQYF
-	TRBV28	-	TRBJ2-7	TGTGCCAGCCTCCAAGGAGGGTCCTACGAGCAGTACTTC	CASLQGGSYEQYF
-	TRBV28	-	TRBJ2-2	TGTGCCAGCAGGCTAAGGGGCACCGGGGAGCTGTTTTTT	CASRLRGTGELFF
-	TRBV5-1	-	TRBJ1-5	TGCGCCAGCAGCTTGGCCCTGGGACCCAATCAGCCCCAGCATTTT	CASSLALGPNQPQHF
-	TRBV6-4	-	TRBJ1-5	TGTGCCAGCAGTGTGGAGGACTCACCCAATCAGCCCCAGCATTTT	CASSVEDSPNQPQHF
-	TRBV18	TRBD1	TRBJ2-5	TGTGCCAGCTTTGGACAGGGGGCGTTGGAGACCCAGTACTTC	CASFGQGALETQYF
-	TRBV18	TRBD1	TRBJ2-1	TGTGCCAGCTCAACCCGGGACAGCTCCAATGAGCAGTTCTTC	CASSTRDSSNEQFF
once	TRBV11-2	TRBD1	TRBJ2-3	TGTGCCAGCAGCTTACGACAGGGGGCGGAAGATACGCAGTATTTT	CASSLRQGAEDTQYF
once	TRBV2	-	TRBJ1-5	TGTGCCAGCAGTGAACGTTCAAATGGGTATAGCAATCAGCCCCAGCATTTT	CASSERSNGYSNQPQHF
-	TRBV9	-	TRBJ2-1	TGTGCCAGCAGCACTGAACCAAGGGACAGCGGGGAGCAGTTCTTC	CASSTEPRDSGEQFF
-	TRBV15	-	TRBJ2-3	TGTGCCACCAGCCTCGACTTGGGACCAGATACGCAGTATTTT	CATSLDLGPDTQYF
-	TRBV5-1	-	TRBJ2-3	TGCGCCAGCACCGGCGCAGGGGCCGATACGCAGTATTTT	CASTGAGADTQYF
-	TRBV28	TRBD1	TRBJ1-2	TGTGCCAGCAGTGGGACAGGGCTCTTCTATGGCTACACCTTC	CASSGTGLFYGYTF
-	TRBV19	TRBD2	TRBJ2-3	TGTGCCAGTAGTATTGGGGGACTAGCGGGAGATACGCAGTATTTT	CASSIGGLAGDTQYF
-	TRBV11-2	TRBD2	TRBJ2-1	TGTGCCAGCAGCTCCACGACTAGCGGGAGCCCGAATAGGGATGAGCAGTTCTTC	CASSSTTSGSPNRDEQFF
-	TRBV7-2	-	TRBJ1-1	TGTGCCAGCAGTCACACAGGTGGGGAAGCTTTCTTT	CASSHTGGEAFF
-	TRBV28	TRBD2	TRBJ2-1	TGTGCCAGCAGGGGAGGACTAGCGTCTAGGGTCTACAATGAGCAGTTCTTC	CASRGGLASRVYNEQFF
-	TRBV6-1	TRBD2	TRBJ2-7	TGTGCCAGCAGTGCCCCACTAGCGGGAGGCCTCCCCATTGGGCACGAGCAGTACTTC	CASSAPLAGGLPIGHEQYF
-	TRBV19	-	TRBJ1-2	TGTGCCAGTAGTATAGGTACAGGGCCTCCAAACTATGGCTACACCTTC	CASSIGTGPPNYGYTF
-	TRBV11-3	-	TRBJ2-1	TGTGCCAGCAGTCCAGGGGCTTACAACTACAATGAGCAGTTCTTC	CASSPGAYNYNEQFF
once	TRBV11-2	-	TRBJ1-1	TGTGCCAGCAGCTTAAGCCGGGCGAACACTGAAGCTTTCTTT	CASSLSRANTEAFF
-	TRBV5-1	-	TRBJ2-2	TGCGCCAGCAGCTTAAGGGAGTTAACCGGGGAGCTGTTTTTT	CASSLRELTGELFF
-	TRBV11-2	TRBD2	TRBJ2-7	TGTGCCAGCAGCTTAGATGGACTAGCGGGAGAACGGCTCTACGAGCAGTACTTC	CASSLDGLAGERLYEQYF
-	TRBV7-9	-	TRBJ2-5	TGTGCCAGCGGCAGGTCCCAGTACTTC	CASGRSQYF
-	TRBV19	-	TRBJ2-3	TGTGCCAGTAGTATAGCTAGTACAGATACGCAGTATTTT	CASSIASTDTQYF
-	TRBV7-9	TRBD2	TRBJ2-2	TGTGCCAGCAGCTTAGTACTAGCGGGAGACACCGGGGAGCTGTTTTTT	CASSLVLAGDTGELFF
-	TRBV7-3	-	TRBJ2-1	TGTGCCAGCAGCGGGTCTGGGCCGAGAGAGCAGTTCTTC	CASSGSGPREQFF
-	TRBV13	-	TRBJ2-5	TGTGCCAGCAGCTTAAGGGGGGCAGAGACCCAGTACTTC	CASSLRGAETQYF
-	TRBV19	TRBD2	TRBJ2-3	TGTGCCGGATTGTCTTTGGCGGGAGGAGATACGCAGTATTTT	CAGLSLAGGDTQYF